A single sample is the source of the 10 T cell receptor beta chains below, sequenced in a study of T cells in localized non-small cell lung cancer. This table comes from immunoSEQ multiplex PCR, and its TCRdb copy is limited to in-frame clones, with some not included. The sample has over 1,500 clones, roughly 25% seen once. This material consisted of normal lung tissue next to the tumor, taken before any cancer treatment. These receptors came from a female donor aged 60 or older with stage I lung adenocarcinoma.

This chain connects TRBV18 to TRBJ1-5, with TRBD1 matching over 10 bases. Looked up from germline, CDR1 is KGHSH and CDR2 is LQKENI. With V trimmed by 5 bases and J by 7 bases, 5 bases remained unmatched. The CDR3 runs 14 residues. The CDR3 is CASSRDRGKQPQHF. The CDR3 DNA is TGTGCCAGCTCAAGGGACAGGGGAAAACAGCCCCAGCATTTT.

The chain couples TRBV2 to TRBJ2-1, with 11 bases matching TRBD2. Trimming took 3 bases from V and 3 from J; bases not matched to a gene: 1. CDR3 length: 15 residues. CDR1 is SNHLY and CDR2 is FYNNEI in the germline V gene. The DNA for the CDR3 is TGTGCCAGCAGTGAGACTAGCGGGGACTACAATGAGCAGTTCTTC. As protein: CASSETSGDYNEQFF.

The V and J genes are TRBV9 and TRBJ2-7; D perhaps matches TRBD2 (6 bases). With 2 bases removed from V and 3 bases from J, the gap between germline ends came to 15 bases. Germline V lookup: CDR1 SGDLS, CDR2 YYNGEE. The CDR3 covers 15 residues. This CDR3 is CASSVTGLASYEQYF. The CDR3 nucleotides are TGTGCCAGCAGCGTCACCGGGCTAGCGAGCTACGAGCAGTACTTC.

V is TRBV5-1 and J is TRBJ2-4; D perhaps matches TRBD2 (6 bases). CDR1 SGHRS and CDR2 YFSETQ come from the germline V gene. Deletions cut 3 bases from V and 7 bases from J, with 14 bases between. The CDR3 consists of 14 residues. The CDR3 nucleotides read TGCGCCAGCAGCTCGCTGGGAGGCCGGAACATTCAGTACTTC. Translating it yields CASSSLGGRNIQYF.

The chain couples TRBV6-8 to TRBJ1-3; a weak D match, TRBD1 (6 bases). Trimming took 8 bases from V and 4 from J, leaving 12 bases between them. CDR3 length equals 13 residues. CDR1 and CDR2 from the germline V gene are MNHGY and SAAAGT. CDR3 in amino acids: CASLNQGGNTIYF. The CDR3 region has the DNA TGTGCCAGCTTGAACCAGGGGGGAAACACCATATATTTT.

The chain recombines TRBV11-3 with TRBJ2-5; 10 bases are a match to TRBD2. Germline trimming cut 3 bases from V and 4 bases from J; bases unmatched to any gene: 11. The V gene's germline CDR1 is SGHNT and CDR2 YENEEA. This CDR3 is built from 17 residues. The CDR3 DNA reads as TGTGCCAGCAGCTTGCAAGGTGGAGCGGGAGGGGGAGAGACCCAGTACTTC. It encodes CASSLQGGAGGGETQYF.

This clone was found a few times. V gene TRBV6-8 combines with J gene TRBJ2-5, with D possibly TRBD2 on 6 matching bases. Trimming stripped 7 bases from V and 3 bases from J, with 36 bases between. The CDR3 totals 21 residues. Germline V gives CDR1 MNHGY, CDR2 SAAAGT. Written as DNA, the CDR3 is TGTGCCAGCAAGGTGTGGGGCTTGAGGTTCAGTGTGCGGGGATCCGAAGAGACCCAGTACTTC. Residues: CASKVWGLRFSVRGSEETQYF.

This chain connects TRBV19 to TRBJ2-1, with TRBD2 matching 7 bases. CDR3 size: 14 residues. The germline gives CDR1 LNHDA, CDR2 SQIVND (reference sequence). V shed 10 bases, J shed 9 bases, and the junction held 15 bases outside the gene matches. The CDR3 DNA reads as TGTGCCACCCACGGGGGGAGGGTCCTCGGTGAGCAGTTCTTC. Protein product: CATHGGRVLGEQFF.

This clone was seen a single time. This CDR3 is CASSILGRRDEQYF. CDR3 DNA: TGTGCCAGTAGTATACTTGGCAGGCGCGACGAGCAGTACTTC. V gene TRBV19 combines with J gene TRBJ2-7, with D hard to call. CDR3 length: 14 residues. Germline CDR1 and CDR2: LNHDA and SQIVND (reference sequence). The V and J ends lost 2 bases and 5 bases respectively, with 13 bases between them.

There are a few counts of this clone. The J gene is TRBJ1-1, the V gene TRBV11-3, with 7 bases fitting TRBD1. The CDR3 consists of 15 residues. Germline V gives CDR1 SGHNT, CDR2 YENEEA. V dropped 5 bases and J dropped 0; count of bases not matched to a gene: 6. CDR3 DNA sequence: TGTGCCAGCAGCCCCCAGGGACAGCTGAACACTGAAGCTTTCTTT. Translating gives CASSPQGQLNTEAFF.